Listed below are T cell receptor beta chains from one sample, sequenced in a study of T cell responses to AZD1222 COVID-19 vaccine. Method: immunoSEQ multiplex PCR; TCRdb's copy keeps in-frame clones and lacks some. The sample lists around 160,000 clones, 92% occurring once. This specimen was peripheral blood, taken 28 days after the second AZD1222 dose. The origin of the receptors is an adult who received the AZD1222 COVID-19 vaccine. Each CDR3 is given with its conserved first and last residue. A D gene is named only where the DNA matches it firmly. Expanded clones get a size class; other rows say once, few or many, or leave the size out.

d_call	v_call	j_call	clone_size	cdr3_aa	cdr3_nt
TRBD2	TRBV2	TRBJ2-1	.	CATTGLAVNNEQFF	TGTGCCACCACGGGACTAGCGGTAAACAATGAGCAGTTCTTC
.	TRBV7-2	TRBJ2-1	.	CASSLAGGQDSYNEQFF	TGTGCCAGCAGCTTAGCAGGGGGACAAGACAGCTACAATGAGCAGTTCTTC
TRBD1	TRBV15	TRBJ1-1	.	CATSRETGTNTEAFF	TGTGCCACCAGCAGAGAGACAGGGACAAACACTGAAGCTTTCTTT
.	TRBV10-2	TRBJ2-2	.	CASRAGGLTGELFF	TGCGCCAGCAGGGCCGGGGGTCTCACCGGGGAGCTGTTTTTT
.	TRBV27	TRBJ2-1	once	CASIVGKRATPNEQFF	TGTGCCAGCATCGTTGGCAAAAGGGCCACCCCCAATGAGCAGTTCTTC
TRBD2	TRBV27	TRBJ2-7	.	CASSFLGLAGVWNEQYF	TGTGCCAGCAGCTTCCTCGGACTAGCGGGAGTTTGGAACGAGCAGTACTTC
.	TRBV6-2/TRBV6-3	TRBJ1-5	once	CASSYEMGRQPQHF	TGTGCCAGCAGTTACGAGATGGGGCGGCAGCCCCAGCATTTT
TRBD1	TRBV10-2	TRBJ2-7	.	CASSKGQGAFSYEQYF	TGCGCCAGCAGTAAAGGACAGGGAGCCTTCTCCTACGAGCAGTACTTC
.	TRBV12-5	TRBJ1-5	.	CASAALVNQPQHF	TGTGCTAGTGCCGCTCTGGTCAATCAGCCCCAGCATTTT
.	TRBV2	TRBJ2-7	.	CASSEPRLVPYEQYF	TGTGCCAGCAGTGAACCCCGACTAGTTCCATACGAGCAGTACTTC
.	TRBV19	TRBJ2-2	.	CASSLGGSATGELFF	TGTGCCAGTAGTTTAGGGGGGAGTGCCACCGGGGAGCTGTTTTTT
.	TRBV27	TRBJ1-5	once	CASSSFPPDEGNQPQHF	TGTGCCAGCAGTTCGTTCCCCCCAGACGAGGGCAATCAGCCCCAGCATTTT
TRBD2	TRBV19	TRBJ2-1	.	CASSIGGASNEQFF	TGTGCCAGTAGTATCGGGGGGGCAAGCAATGAGCAGTTCTTC
TRBD1	TRBV11-2	TRBJ2-5	once	CASSPQGVAGETQYF	TGTGCCAGCAGCCCACAGGGGGTGGCGGGAGAGACCCAGTACTTC
.	TRBV7-3	TRBJ1-1	.	CASSQRPTAFGTEAFF	TGTGCCAGCAGTCAGAGACCTACCGCATTCGGCACTGAAGCTTTCTTT
TRBD1	TRBV24-1	TRBJ1-2	.	CATSQGGTGYTF	TGTGCCACCAGCCAAGGGGGCACTGGCTACACCTTC